This is a list of T cell receptor beta chains from one sample in a study of a mutant IDH1 vaccine in newly diagnosed glioma. The assay was immunoSEQ multiplex PCR, and TCRdb's table has in-frame clones only and misses some. Of 40,000 to 45,000 clones in the sample, approximately 88% were seen once. Antigens for these TCRs are unknown. Sequenced here: PBMCs, sampled from a glioma patient whose treatment included an IDH1 peptide vaccine. The receptor set was obtained from a woman aged 18 to 35 with glioma. Some clones in this sample may be carry-over from other donors' samples. CDR3s include the opening cysteine and the closing phenylalanine or tryptophan. Each record gives: D gene, V gene, clone size, J gene, CDR3 DNA, CDR3 protein. A D gene is named only where the DNA matches it firmly. A row's size may be missing; if present it is once, few, many or a size class.

d_gene: TRBD1; v_gene: TRBV19; abundance: .; j_gene: TRBJ1-5; CDR3nt: TGTGCCAGTAGTATGGCCCGACAGGGGACCAGCAATCAGCCCCAGCATTTT; CDR3aa: CASSMARQGTSNQPQHF
d_gene: .; v_gene: TRBV30; abundance: .; j_gene: TRBJ1-1; CDR3nt: TGTGCCTCTAGAGAGCAGGGAGAAGCTTTCTTT; CDR3aa: CASREQGEAFF
d_gene: TRBD2; v_gene: TRBV5-1; abundance: .; j_gene: TRBJ2-1; CDR3nt: TGCGCCAGCAGCTTGGGGCTAGCGGGCTCCTACAATGAGCAGTTCTTC; CDR3aa: CASSLGLAGSYNEQFF
d_gene: .; v_gene: TRBV6-6; abundance: .; j_gene: TRBJ2-7; CDR3nt: TGTGCCAGCAGGACGGGGAGCTTCGGACTTTCGGACGAGCAGTACTTC; CDR3aa: CASRTGSFGLSDEQYF
d_gene: TRBD1; v_gene: TRBV11-3; abundance: .; j_gene: TRBJ2-7; CDR3nt: TGTGCCAGCAGCTTAGACCAGGGACAGAGTTACGAGCAGTACTTC; CDR3aa: CASSLDQGQSYEQYF
d_gene: TRBD1; v_gene: TRBV2; abundance: .; j_gene: TRBJ1-3; CDR3nt: TGTGCCAGCAGGAGGACAGGGGCGGGAAACACCATATATTTT; CDR3aa: CASRRTGAGNTIYF
d_gene: TRBD1; v_gene: TRBV10-3; abundance: .; j_gene: TRBJ1-5; CDR3nt: TGTGCCATCAGTGAGTCAGGGGGCTATAGCAATCAGCCCCAGCATTTT; CDR3aa: CAISESGGYSNQPQHF
d_gene: .; v_gene: TRBV5-1; abundance: .; j_gene: TRBJ2-7; CDR3nt: TGCGCCAGCAGGCAGGACTCCTATGGGTCCTACGAGCAGTACTTC; CDR3aa: CASRQDSYGSYEQYF
d_gene: TRBD2; v_gene: TRBV9; abundance: once; j_gene: TRBJ2-1; CDR3nt: TGTGCCAGCAGGAGGGAGCTAGCGGGAGGTAACGATGAGCAGTTCTTC; CDR3aa: CASRRELAGGNDEQFF
d_gene: .; v_gene: TRBV6-1; abundance: .; j_gene: TRBJ1-1; CDR3nt: TGTGCCTCTCAGGGTAGACCTACTAATACTGGAGCTTTCTTT; CDR3aa: CASQGRPTNTGAFF
d_gene: .; v_gene: TRBV7-2; abundance: .; j_gene: TRBJ1-4; CDR3nt: TGTGCCAGCAGCCCCCACGGCGGGGCCGGAGCAACTAATGAAAAACTGTTTTTT; CDR3aa: CASSPHGGAGATNEKLFF
d_gene: .; v_gene: TRBV7-9; abundance: .; j_gene: TRBJ1-1; CDR3nt: TGTGCCAGCAGCTATCTGAGTCGGGGATCCACTGAAGCTTTCTTT; CDR3aa: CASSYLSRGSTEAFF
d_gene: .; v_gene: TRBV7-9; abundance: .; j_gene: TRBJ2-7; CDR3nt: TGTGCCAGCAGCTTACTAACTAAGGAGCAGTACTTC; CDR3aa: CASSLLTKEQYF
d_gene: TRBD2; v_gene: TRBV5-1; abundance: .; j_gene: TRBJ2-1; CDR3nt: TGCGCCAGCAGCTTGGATCCGGGACTAGCGGCAAGACCCAATGAGCAGTTCTTC; CDR3aa: CASSLDPGLAARPNEQFF
d_gene: .; v_gene: TRBV20-1; abundance: .; j_gene: TRBJ2-5; CDR3nt: TGCAGTGCCTTTGACACAGGGCCCCAGTACTTC; CDR3aa: CSAFDTGPQYF
d_gene: .; v_gene: TRBV5-4; abundance: .; j_gene: TRBJ1-2; CDR3nt: TGTGCCAGCAGCTTGGTCCTCGACGTGTTCTATGGCTACACCTTC; CDR3aa: CASSLVLDVFYGYTF
d_gene: .; v_gene: TRBV5-1; abundance: .; j_gene: TRBJ1-4; CDR3nt: TGCGCCAGCAGCTCCCGGAAGGGAGGAACTAATGAAAAACTGTTTTTT; CDR3aa: CASSSRKGGTNEKLFF
d_gene: TRBD1; v_gene: TRBV19; abundance: .; j_gene: TRBJ1-1; CDR3nt: TGTGCCAGTAAGGAGGGGGCCACAAACACTGAAGCTTTCTTT; CDR3aa: CASKEGATNTEAFF
d_gene: .; v_gene: TRBV4-2; abundance: .; j_gene: TRBJ1-1; CDR3nt: TGTGCCAGCAGCCAAGGCGGGACGTACCAGAACACTGAAGCTTTCTTT; CDR3aa: CASSQGGTYQNTEAFF
d_gene: .; v_gene: TRBV7-6; abundance: few; j_gene: TRBJ1-1; CDR3nt: TGTGCCAGCAGCCTACTCGGGGGTGAAGCTTTCTTT; CDR3aa: CASSLLGGEAFF
d_gene: .; v_gene: TRBV19; abundance: .; j_gene: TRBJ2-7; CDR3nt: TGTGCCAGTAGTATACCCAAGTCCGGCGAGCAGTACTTC; CDR3aa: CASSIPKSGEQYF
d_gene: TRBD2; v_gene: TRBV7-2; abundance: .; j_gene: TRBJ2-3; CDR3nt: TGTGCCAGCAGCTTATACTCAGGGACTAGCGGGGATACGCAGTATTTT; CDR3aa: CASSLYSGTSGDTQYF
d_gene: .; v_gene: TRBV27; abundance: .; j_gene: TRBJ2-7; CDR3nt: TGTGCCAGCAGTTTTTATCCGAACTACGAGCAGTACTTC; CDR3aa: CASSFYPNYEQYF
d_gene: TRBD1; v_gene: TRBV6-4; abundance: .; j_gene: TRBJ1-2; CDR3nt: TGTGCCAGCAGTGATGGGACAGGGGTTCGCTATGGCTACACCTTC; CDR3aa: CASSDGTGVRYGYTF
d_gene: .; v_gene: TRBV6-1; abundance: .; j_gene: TRBJ2-5; CDR3nt: TGTGCCAGCAGTGAAGGCCCAGCGGCGGGGGAGACCCAGTACTTC; CDR3aa: CASSEGPAAGETQYF
d_gene: .; v_gene: TRBV5-1; abundance: few; j_gene: TRBJ2-1; CDR3nt: TGCGCCAGCAGCTCGGAACTCTACAATGAGCAGTTCTTC; CDR3aa: CASSSELYNEQFF
d_gene: .; v_gene: TRBV7-3; abundance: .; j_gene: TRBJ1-2; CDR3nt: TGTGCCAGCAGCTACGGCGGGAAAGGCGATGGCTACACCTTC; CDR3aa: CASSYGGKGDGYTF
d_gene: .; v_gene: TRBV6-1; abundance: .; j_gene: TRBJ2-6; CDR3nt: TGTGCCACCGGGACATCCGGGGCCAACGTCCTGACTTTC; CDR3aa: CATGTSGANVLTF
d_gene: TRBD1; v_gene: TRBV29-1; abundance: .; j_gene: TRBJ1-1; CDR3nt: TGCAGCGTTGCGGACAGGGTTAATGAAGCTTTCTTT; CDR3aa: CSVADRVNEAFF
d_gene: TRBD2; v_gene: TRBV10-3; abundance: .; j_gene: TRBJ2-5; CDR3nt: TGTGCCATCAGTGTTAGCGGGGGGCAAGAGACCCAGTACTTC; CDR3aa: CAISVSGGQETQYF
d_gene: .; v_gene: TRBV9; abundance: .; j_gene: TRBJ1-1; CDR3nt: TGTGCCAGCAGCCCCGCGGCGGGGGGTACTGAAGCTTTCTTT; CDR3aa: CASSPAAGGTEAFF
d_gene: .; v_gene: TRBV5-4; abundance: .; j_gene: TRBJ1-3; CDR3nt: TGTGCCAGCAGCGATTCAGGGGTCCCTTTTTTT; CDR3aa: CASSDSGVPFF
d_gene: .; v_gene: TRBV4-3; abundance: .; j_gene: TRBJ1-5; CDR3nt: TGCGCCAGCAGCCAAGAGATCGGGGGCAATCAGCCCCAGCATTTT; CDR3aa: CASSQEIGGNQPQHF
d_gene: .; v_gene: TRBV7-9; abundance: .; j_gene: TRBJ1-4; CDR3nt: TGTGCCAGCAGATTCGGAAGGAATGAAAAACTGTTTTTT; CDR3aa: CASRFGRNEKLFF
d_gene: .; v_gene: TRBV4-1; abundance: .; j_gene: TRBJ2-3; CDR3nt: TGCGCCAGCAGCCAAGGCCCCGGCGCCGATACGCAGTATTTT; CDR3aa: CASSQGPGADTQYF
d_gene: .; v_gene: TRBV30; abundance: .; j_gene: TRBJ2-7; CDR3nt: TGTGCCTGGAGTGTAGTGCGGGACGAGCAGTACTTC; CDR3aa: CAWSVVRDEQYF
d_gene: TRBD2; v_gene: TRBV6-1; abundance: .; j_gene: TRBJ2-7; CDR3nt: TGTGCCAGCAGTGAAGCACAGACTAGCGGGGGAAGGGTTCGCGAGCAGTACTTC; CDR3aa: CASSEAQTSGGRVREQYF
d_gene: .; v_gene: TRBV5-1; abundance: .; j_gene: TRBJ1-2; CDR3nt: TGCGCCAGCAGCCCGTCCGAAAGGACACCAGGGAGGGGATTCTATGGCTACACCTTC; CDR3aa: CASSPSERTPGRGFYGYTF
d_gene: .; v_gene: TRBV5-8; abundance: .; j_gene: TRBJ1-4; CDR3nt: TGTGCCAGCAGCTTGGAAGTTTGGGGCTTGGATGAAAAACTGTTTTTT; CDR3aa: CASSLEVWGLDEKLFF
d_gene: .; v_gene: TRBV19; abundance: .; j_gene: TRBJ2-3; CDR3nt: TGTGCCAGTAGTATATGGGGAGGAGGCACAGATACGCAGTATTTT; CDR3aa: CASSIWGGGTDTQYF
d_gene: TRBD2; v_gene: TRBV19; abundance: once; j_gene: TRBJ2-3; CDR3nt: TGTGCCAGTAGTATACCACTAGCGGGAGGTAGGAATACGCAGTATTTT; CDR3aa: CASSIPLAGGRNTQYF
d_gene: .; v_gene: TRBV7-9; abundance: once; j_gene: TRBJ1-1; CDR3nt: TGTGCCAGCAGCTTAAATCAGGACGACACTGAAGCTTTCTTT; CDR3aa: CASSLNQDDTEAFF
d_gene: .; v_gene: TRBV4-1; abundance: .; j_gene: TRBJ2-7; CDR3nt: TGCGCCAGCAGCCAAAACAGCCTGAGGGAGCAGTACTTC; CDR3aa: CASSQNSLREQYF
d_gene: .; v_gene: TRBV6-5; abundance: .; j_gene: TRBJ1-1; CDR3nt: TGTGCCAGCAGTATCGACAGTTACACTGAAGCTTTCTTT; CDR3aa: CASSIDSYTEAFF
d_gene: .; v_gene: TRBV4-1; abundance: .; j_gene: TRBJ1-6; CDR3nt: TGCGCCAGCAGCCAAGATTCGGGGGCCAGCTCCTATAATTCACCCCTCCACTTT; CDR3aa: CASSQDSGASSYNSPLHF
d_gene: .; v_gene: TRBV9; abundance: .; j_gene: TRBJ2-7; CDR3nt: TGTGCCAGCAGCCCAGGTAACAGGGTAACCTACGAGCAGTACTTC; CDR3aa: CASSPGNRVTYEQYF
d_gene: .; v_gene: TRBV7-8; abundance: .; j_gene: TRBJ2-7; CDR3nt: TGTGCCAGCAGCTTAGCAGGGGGAAACGAGCAGTACTTC; CDR3aa: CASSLAGGNEQYF
d_gene: .; v_gene: TRBV21-1; abundance: .; j_gene: TRBJ1-1; CDR3nt: TGTGCCAGCAGCAAAGTGGACAGCCAGAACACTGAAGCTTTCTTT; CDR3aa: CASSKVDSQNTEAFF
d_gene: .; v_gene: TRBV5-1; abundance: once; j_gene: TRBJ1-1; CDR3nt: TGCGCCAGCAAGACGGACCCCTACACTGAAGCTTTCTTT; CDR3aa: CASKTDPYTEAFF